These 23 T cell receptor beta chains originate from one sample sequenced in a study of cytomegalovirus exposure and HLA in healthy donors (dated by TCRdb to about 2017). The library was built by means of the immunoSEQ multiplex PCR assay. The clones in this table, taken by TCRdb from immuneACCESS, are in-frame only. Not every clone is retained; where verified, under half of the shortfall comes from an unresolved V gene, and the cause of the rest is unknown. The sample includes roughly 120,000 clones, with 94% observed a single time. The ten largest clones take up less than 1.5% of the sample. Material: PBMCs. Receptor source: a woman aged 18-30 years in good health and CMV-seronegative.

The gene calls are TRBV28 and TRBJ2-7; 7 bases agree with TRBD1. This CDR3 comprises 14 residues. V gave up 2 bases and J gave up 3 bases; unmatched junction bases: 4. Germline CDR1 and CDR2: MDHEN and SYDVKM. The CDR3 nucleotides are TGTGCCAGCAGTTTACCGGGACAGTTCTACGAGCAGTACTTC. Encoded protein: CASSLPGQFYEQYF.

This clone was counted ten times or more. The rearrangement joins TRBV27 to TRBJ2-1, with a weak D call TRBD2 (7 bases). V dropped 5 bases and J dropped 9 bases, with 14 bases sitting between them. Germline V gives CDR1 MNHEY, CDR2 SMNVEV (reference sequence). The CDR3 spans 13 residues. CDR3 bases: TGTGCCAGCAGTAAGGGGCGGGGGCGTGAGCAGTTCTTC. It translates to CASSKGRGREQFF.

The chain combines TRBV19 with TRBJ1-3; D call uncertain. CDR1 and CDR2 from the germline V gene are LNHDA and SQIVND (reference sequence). The germline V and J ends were trimmed by 4 bases and 0 bases, with 7 bases remaining between them. The length of the CDR3 is 14 residues. The DNA for the CDR3 is TGTGCCAGTAGTACCCAGTTCTCTGGAAACACCATATATTTT. Encoded protein: CASSTQFSGNTIYF.

The chain employs TRBV19 and TRBJ1-5; TRBD1 matches 8 bases. V shed 5 bases, J shed 2 bases, and the junction held 5 bases outside the gene matches. The CDR3 sequence is 15 residues long. The germline gives CDR1 LNHDA, CDR2 SQIVND (reference sequence). In DNA, the CDR3 is TGTGCCAGTAGTCAGGGGGCCGCGGGCAATCAGCCCCAGCATTTT. Translating gives CASSQGAAGNQPQHF. Full variable domain (remainder filled in from reference TRBV19 and TRBJ1-5): DGGITQSPKYLFRKEGQNVTLSCEQNLNHDAMYWYRQDPGQGLRLIYYSQIVNDFQKGDIAEGYSVSREKKESFPLTVTSAQKNPTAFYLCASSQGAAGNQPQHFGDGTRLSIL.

This clone was found once. The rearrangement uses TRBV9 and TRBJ1-1; D not resolved. This CDR3 has 15 residues. V was pared by 0 bases and J by 0 bases, with 9 bases between. The V gene's germline CDR1 is SGDLS and CDR2 YYNGEE. CDR3 in DNA: TGTGCCAGCAGCGTAGCTAAGAGCATGAACACTGAAGCTTTCTTT. This codes for CASSVAKSMNTEAFF.

The CDR3 region has the DNA TGCGCCAGCAGCCAAGCGGTATCGAACACTGAAGCTTTCTTT. The encoded protein is CASSQAVSNTEAFF. V is TRBV4-1 and J is TRBJ1-1; D ambiguous. V dropped 1 base and J dropped 1 base, with 7 bases sitting between them. The CDR3 spans 14 residues. Germline assignment: CDR1 MGHRA and CDR2 YSYEKL.

The gene calls are TRBV14 and TRBJ1-1, with TRBD1 identical over 8 bases. With V trimmed by 5 bases and J by 9 bases, 11 bases remained unmatched. The CDR3 sequence is 14 residues long. Per the germline V gene, CDR1 is SGHDN and CDR2 is FVKESK. In nucleotides, the CDR3 is TGTGCCAGCAGCGCTAATAACAGGGGGTTGAAAGCTTTCTTT. Its protein is CASSANNRGLKAFF.

V gene TRBV27 combines with J gene TRBJ1-6; D is uncertain. V lost 5 bases, J lost 7 bases, and 12 bases lay in between. The CDR3 is 14 amino acids. Germline CDR1 is MNHEY and CDR2 is SMNVEV (reference sequence). The CDR3 nucleotides are TGTGCCAGCAGTCCCCTGGGAGAGAATTCACCCCTCCACTTT. It yields the protein CASSPLGENSPLHF.

CDR3 region: CASSEAGGTGEETQYF. The CDR3 bases are TGTGCCAGCAGTGAAGCAGGTGGGACAGGGGAAGAGACCCAGTACTTC. The V call is TRBV6-1, the J call TRBJ2-5; TRBD1 aligns across 10 bases. The CDR3 totals 16 residues. V lost 0 bases to trimming and J lost 3 bases; unmatched junction nucleotides: 4. Germline loops: CDR1 MNHNS, CDR2 SASEGT.

A remark on this clone: Other DNA sequences from this sample encode an identical CDR3 as well. The rearrangement joins TRBV28 to TRBJ2-1, with 11 bases that match TRBD2. The length of the CDR3 is 15 residues. CDR1 and CDR2 (germline): MDHEN, SYDVKM. V lost 2 bases and J lost 5; bases outside the gene matches: 2. As DNA, the CDR3 is TGTGCCAGCAGTTTAGCTAGCGGGAGGAACAATGAGCAGTTCTTC. As protein: CASSLASGRNNEQFF.

The gene calls are TRBV7-9 and TRBJ1-1; D might be TRBD1 (6 bases). This CDR3 has 14 amino acids. CDR1 SEHNR and CDR2 FQNEAQ come from the germline V gene (reference sequence). Trimming cost V 4 bases and J 1 base, with 10 bases left between them. CDR3 in amino acids: CASSSYRENTEAFF. The DNA for the CDR3 is TGTGCCAGCAGCTCCTACAGGGAGAACACTGAAGCTTTCTTT.

The V gene is TRBV7-2, the J gene TRBJ1-4; possible D gene TRBD1, 5 bases. The V gene lost 8 bases and the J gene lost 3 bases, with 7 bases spanning the gap. Germline V lookup: CDR1 SGHTA, CDR2 FQGNSA. The CDR3 covers 12 residues. The CDR3: CASGRANEKLFF. CDR3 bases: TGTGCCAGCGGCAGGGCTAATGAAAAACTGTTTTTT. The complete variable domain, with remaining parts taken from reference TRBV7-2 and TRBJ1-4, reads GAGVSQSPSNKVTEKGKDVELRCDPISGHTALYWYRQSLGQGLEFLIYFQGNSAPDKSGLPSDRFSAERTGGSVSTLTIQRTQQEDSAVYLCASGRANEKLFFGSGTQLSVL.

The chain recombines TRBV7-9 with TRBJ2-5; maybe TRBD1 (6 bases). The germline V gene has CDR1 SEHNR and CDR2 FQNEAQ (reference sequence). Deletions cut 2 bases from V and 0 bases from J, with 13 bases between. The CDR3 contains 16 residues. CDR3 residues: CASSLNTGTYQETQYF. CDR3 bases: TGTGCCAGCAGCTTAAACACAGGGACGTACCAAGAGACCCAGTACTTC.

The chain employs TRBV11-2 and TRBJ2-7; D remains unclear. Trimming shortened V by 0 bases and J by 0 bases, and 6 bases separated the two germline ends. CDR3 length equals 14 residues. Per germline, CDR1 SGHAT and CDR2 FQNNGV. CDR3 loop: CASSLEQNSYEQYF. In nucleotides, the CDR3 is TGTGCCAGCAGCTTAGAACAGAACTCCTACGAGCAGTACTTC.

The chain is built from TRBV5-1 and TRBJ1-2; TRBD1 agrees at 10 bases. Looked up from germline, CDR1 is SGHRS and CDR2 is YFSETQ. The CDR3 sequence is 16 residues long. V shed 1 base, J shed 8 bases, and the junction held 11 bases outside the gene matches. The CDR3 coding sequence is TGCGCCAGCAGCTTGTGGCAGGGGACAGGGGCCGGGGGCTACACCTTC. Its translation is CASSLWQGTGAGGYTF.

The rearrangement uses TRBV27 and TRBJ1-1, with TRBD1 as a possible D gene (5 bases). This CDR3 region has 15 residues. Between the trimmed V and J ends, which lost 2 bases and 4 bases, there was a span of 14 bases. CDR1 MNHEY and CDR2 SMNVEV come from the germline V gene (reference sequence). CDR3 sequence (DNA): TGTGCCAGCAGTTTAAGGGGTCATATCCCCACTGAAGCTTTCTTT. As protein: CASSLRGHIPTEAFF.

The chain has TRBV6-5 and TRBJ2-7; perhaps TRBD2 as D (5 bases). Germline CDR1 and CDR2: MNHEY and SVGAGI. The length of the CDR3 is 14 residues. Deletions cut 0 bases from V and 5 bases from J, with 11 bases between. In DNA form, the CDR3 reads TGTGCCAGCAGTTACTCGAGGGTATGGGACGAGCAGTACTTC. Amino acid sequence: CASSYSRVWDEQYF.

This chain joins TRBV7-9 and TRBJ2-7, with 7 bases that match TRBD1. The junction had 8 bases not matched to a gene; V was cut back by 5 bases and J by 7 bases. CDR3 size: 13 residues. Germline assignment: CDR1 SEHNR and CDR2 FQNEAQ (reference sequence). The CDR3 DNA sequence: TGTGCCAGCAGCCCGCCACAGGGGACAGAGCAGTACTTC. This translates into CASSPPQGTEQYF.

The J gene is TRBJ1-2, the V gene TRBV7-2; weak D call: TRBD1 (5 bases). Germline-derived CDR1 and CDR2 are SGHTA and FQGNSA. This CDR3 region has 14 residues. The V end lost 3 bases, the J end lost 1 base, and 9 bases lay between the germline ends. For the CDR3, the DNA is TGTGCCAGCAGCTTGACAGAAGTTAACTATGGCTACACCTTC. This encodes CASSLTEVNYGYTF.

The genes are TRBV28 and TRBJ2-7; no firm D call. From germline, CDR1 is MDHEN and CDR2 SYDVKM. The length of the CDR3 is 15 residues. V was cut by 3 bases and J by 0 bases, with 12 bases left in between. CDR3 region: CASSFSSSSSYEQYF. The DNA for the CDR3 is TGTGCCAGCAGTTTTAGTTCGTCCTCCTCCTACGAGCAGTACTTC.

Only a few counts were recorded for this clone. This chain links TRBV2 with TRBJ2-2; tentatively, D is TRBD1 (5 bases). CDR1 SNHLY and CDR2 FYNNEI come from the germline V gene. The length of the CDR3 is 13 residues. V dropped 6 bases and J dropped 5 bases, with 10 bases sitting between them. CDR3 sequence reads: CASREQDTGELFF. In nucleotides, the CDR3 is TGTGCCAGCAGGGAACAGGATACCGGGGAGCTGTTTTTT. Together with reference TRBV2 and TRBJ2-2, the CDR3 gives the full variable domain: EPEVTQTPSHQVTQMGQEVILRCVPISNHLYFYWYRQILGQKVEFLVSFYNNEISEKSEIFDDQFSVERPDGSNFTLKIRSTKLEDSAMYFCASREQDTGELFFGEGSRLTVL.

The V call is TRBV6-1, the J call TRBJ2-2, with TRBD1 matching over 8 bases. The CDR3 covers 15 residues. Germline loops: CDR1 MNHNS, CDR2 SASEGT. V shed 10 bases and J 3 bases; nucleotides not matched to a gene: 10. CDR3 protein: CATTRTGFDTGELFF. The CDR3 DNA sequence: TGTGCCACCACGAGGACAGGGTTTGACACCGGGGAGCTGTTTTTT.

The rearrangement joins TRBV4-1 to TRBJ1-5, with D maybe TRBD1 (5 bases). Trimming took 0 bases from V and 3 from J, leaving 9 bases between them. Germline V CDR1 and CDR2: MGHRA, YSYEKL. CDR3 length: 15 residues. CDR3 sequence: CASSQDKGYNQPQHF. The DNA for the CDR3 is TGCGCCAGCAGCCAAGATAAGGGGTACAATCAGCCCCAGCATTTT.